This T cell receptor beta chain was identified in a study of cytomegalovirus exposure and HLA in healthy donors. The trim removed 7 bases at V and 9 bases at J, leaving 13 bases unmatched. Germline assignment: CDR1 SQVTM and CDR2 ANQGSEA. The CDR3 covers 14 residues. This clone was seen just once. Its specificity is unknown. Findings and caveats of the study: The authors later found TCR association rates varying by HLA locus, with DRB1 most and HLA-C fewest. In vitro checks showed that a few CMV-associated chains really do target CMV antigens. 150 to 200 TCR beta chains were listed as cytomegalovirus-associated. The study had only CMV serostatus as immune exposure information.

The PCR contained 60 Vbeta and 13 Jbeta primers. Only in-frame clones appear in the TCRdb table, and some are missing; sequencing was by immunoSEQ multiplex PCR. The profile shows more than 85,000 clones, roughly 79% of them singletons. The material sequenced was PBMCs. The chain links TRBV29-1 to TRBJ2-1, with TRBD2 matching over 9 bases. This TCR was sampled from a woman between 50 and 59 years old in good health and CMV-seropositive. The CDR3 region is CSAHGQRGDGEQFF. In DNA, the CDR3 is TGCAGCGCCCATGGCCAGCGGGGGGATGGTGAGCAGTTCTTC.